Following are 7 T cell receptor beta chains from one sample sequenced in a study of shared clonotypes between healthy human individuals. Cells designated naive CD8 were CD45RO-negative and were positively selected for CCR7, with terminally differentiated effector memory CD45RA+ cells excluded. Measured with immunoSEQ multiplex PCR; TCRdb has only the in-frame clones, and not every one. The profile covers about 2.1 million clones, with 85% to 95% appearing a single time and under 2% taken by the ten largest. Sequences were obtained from naive CD8+ T cells from PBMCs. The receptors were sampled from a man between 18 and 29 years old in good health. Some clones in this sample may be carry-over from other donors' samples.

The rearrangement links TRBV7-3 to TRBJ2-3; 7 nucleotides match TRBD2. There are 15 residues in the CDR3. Trimming cost V 1 base and J 4 bases; bases outside gene matches: 5. Looked up from germline, CDR1 is SGHTA and CDR2 is FQGTGA. The CDR3 sequence is CASSLIAGDPDTQYF. CDR3 nucleotides: TGTGCCAGCAGCTTAATCGCGGGAGATCCAGATACGCAGTATTTT.

The CDR3 DNA is TGCGCCAGCAGAGGACTAGCGGGGTCAGTCTACAATGAGCAGTTCTTC. This codes for CASRGLAGSVYNEQFF. The chain joins TRBV10-2 to TRBJ2-1, with 12 bases lining up with TRBD2. This CDR3 has 16 residues. Germline CDR1 reads WSHSY; CDR2 reads SAAADI. The junction had 6 bases not matched to a gene; V was cut back by 6 bases and J by 3 bases.

The rearrangement links TRBV5-4 to TRBJ1-1, with TRBD1 matching 7 bases. J was trimmed by 1 base and V by 9 bases; bases with no gene match: 6. The CDR3 length is 13 residues. Looked up from germline, CDR1 is SGHNT and CDR2 is YYREEE (reference sequence). CDR3 in DNA: TGTGCCATCAGGGACAGACCGAACACTGAAGCTTTCTTT. Amino acid sequence: CAIRDRPNTEAFF.

V is TRBV19 and J is TRBJ2-7; D gene uncertain. The CDR3 loop spans 14 amino acids. Germline CDR1 and CDR2: LNHDA and SQIVND (reference sequence). V lost 7 bases, J lost 3 bases, and 16 bases lay in between. The CDR3 loop reads CASNPVGSSYEQYF. CDR3 sequence (DNA): TGTGCCAGTAATCCGGTAGGGTCTAGCTACGAGCAGTACTTC.

The rearrangement joins TRBV7-9 to TRBJ1-2; D gene ambiguous. Trimming left V 1 base short and J 6 bases short, with 12 bases between. Germline CDR1 SEHNR, CDR2 FQNEAQ (reference sequence). This CDR3 is 14 amino acids long. CDR3 sequence: CASSLGPGTNGYTF. The CDR3 DNA reads as TGTGCCAGCAGCTTAGGACCAGGAACTAATGGCTACACCTTC.

This chain joins TRBV5-4 and TRBJ2-7, with TRBD2 identical over 9 bases. CDR3 length: 17 residues. Germline values: CDR1 SGHNT, CDR2 YYREEE (reference sequence). The V and J ends lost 3 bases and 2 bases, in that order; junction bases with no gene match: 12. CDR3 nucleotide sequence: TGTGCCAGCAGCTGGGGGGAGGGAGCGGGAGGTCCCTACGAGCAGTACTTC. Amino acid sequence: CASSWGEGAGGPYEQYF.

This chain connects TRBV28 to TRBJ2-1, with D possibly matching TRBD2 (5 bases). CDR1 is MDHEN and CDR2 is SYDVKM in the germline V gene. Trimming shortened V by 2 bases and J by 4 bases, and 18 bases separated the two germline ends. The CDR3 loop spans 17 amino acids. In DNA, the CDR3 is TGTGCCAGCAGTTTAAAAGCCCTCGCGGGCCCTTACAATGAGCAGTTCTTC. Its translation is CASSLKALAGPYNEQFF.